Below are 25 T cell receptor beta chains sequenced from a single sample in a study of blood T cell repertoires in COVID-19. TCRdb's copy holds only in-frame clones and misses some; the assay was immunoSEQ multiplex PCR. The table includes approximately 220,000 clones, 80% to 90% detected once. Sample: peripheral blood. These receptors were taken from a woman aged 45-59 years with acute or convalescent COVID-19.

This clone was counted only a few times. CDR3 nucleotides: TGTGCCAGTAGTTCCCACAGGGACCCCTACGAGCAGTACTTC. The encoded protein is CASSSHRDPYEQYF. The chain recombines TRBV19 with TRBJ2-7; D is perhaps TRBD1 (6 bases). Germline CDR1 reads LNHDA; CDR2 reads SQIVND (reference sequence). Trimming pared 5 bases from V and 2 bases from J, leaving 13 bases between. The CDR3 loop spans 14 amino acids. Supplemented by reference TRBV19 and TRBJ2-7, the full variable domain reads DGGITQSPKYLFRKEGQNVTLSCEQNLNHDAMYWYRQDPGQGLRLIYYSQIVNDFQKGDIAEGYSVSREKKESFPLTVTSAQKNPTAFYLCASSSHRDPYEQYFGPGTRLTVT.

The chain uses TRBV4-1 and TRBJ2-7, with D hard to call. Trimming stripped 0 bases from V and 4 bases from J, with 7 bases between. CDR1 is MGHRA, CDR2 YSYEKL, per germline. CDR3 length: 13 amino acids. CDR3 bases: TGCGCCAGCAGCCAAGAGAGTCTTTACGAGCAGTACTTC. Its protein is CASSQESLYEQYF.

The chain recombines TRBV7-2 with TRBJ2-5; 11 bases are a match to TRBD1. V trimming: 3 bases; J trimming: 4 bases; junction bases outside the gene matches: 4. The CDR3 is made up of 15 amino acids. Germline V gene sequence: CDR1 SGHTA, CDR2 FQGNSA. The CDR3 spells CASSLRDRGRETQYF. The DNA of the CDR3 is TGTGCCAGCAGCTTGAGGGACAGGGGGAGAGAGACCCAGTACTTC.

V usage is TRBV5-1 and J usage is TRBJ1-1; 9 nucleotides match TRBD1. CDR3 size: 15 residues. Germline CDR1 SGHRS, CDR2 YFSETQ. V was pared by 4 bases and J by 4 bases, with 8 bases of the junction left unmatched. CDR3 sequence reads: CASSPSTGGVTEAFF. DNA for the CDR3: TGCGCCAGCAGCCCGTCGACAGGGGGGGTCACTGAAGCTTTCTTT.

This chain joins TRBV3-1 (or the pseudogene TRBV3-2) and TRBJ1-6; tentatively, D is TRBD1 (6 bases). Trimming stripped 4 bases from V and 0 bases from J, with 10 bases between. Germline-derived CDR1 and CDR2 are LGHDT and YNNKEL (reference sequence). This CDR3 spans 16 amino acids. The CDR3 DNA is TGTGCCAGCAGCCGTTCGGACAGCTCCTATAATTCACCCCTCCACTTT. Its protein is CASSRSDSSYNSPLHF.

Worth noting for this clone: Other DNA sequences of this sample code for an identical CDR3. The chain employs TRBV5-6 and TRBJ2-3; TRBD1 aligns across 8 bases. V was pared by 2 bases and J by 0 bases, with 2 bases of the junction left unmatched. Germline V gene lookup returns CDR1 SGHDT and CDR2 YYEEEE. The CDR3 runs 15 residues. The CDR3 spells CASSFRTGSTDTQYF. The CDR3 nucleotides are TGTGCCAGCAGCTTTCGGACAGGGAGCACAGATACGCAGTATTTT. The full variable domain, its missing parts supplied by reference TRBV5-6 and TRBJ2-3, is DAGVTQSPTHLIKTRGQQVTLRCSPKSGHDTVSWYQQALGQGPQFIFQYYEEEERQRGNFPDRFSGHQFPNYSSELNVNALLLGDSALYLCASSFRTGSTDTQYFGPGTRLTVL.

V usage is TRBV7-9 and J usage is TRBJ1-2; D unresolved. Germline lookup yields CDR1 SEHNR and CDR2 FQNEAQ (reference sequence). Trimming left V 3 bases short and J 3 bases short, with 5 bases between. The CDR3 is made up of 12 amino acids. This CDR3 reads CASSLADYGYTF. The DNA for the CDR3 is TGTGCCAGCAGCTTGGCAGACTATGGCTACACCTTC.

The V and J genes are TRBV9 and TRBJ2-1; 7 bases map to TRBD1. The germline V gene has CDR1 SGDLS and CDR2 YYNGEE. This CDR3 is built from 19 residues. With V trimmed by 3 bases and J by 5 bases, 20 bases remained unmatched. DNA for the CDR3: TGTGCCAGCAGCGAGAGCCGTGGAATGAGACAGGGCCCCCACAATGAGCAGTTCTTC. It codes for CASSESRGMRQGPHNEQFF.

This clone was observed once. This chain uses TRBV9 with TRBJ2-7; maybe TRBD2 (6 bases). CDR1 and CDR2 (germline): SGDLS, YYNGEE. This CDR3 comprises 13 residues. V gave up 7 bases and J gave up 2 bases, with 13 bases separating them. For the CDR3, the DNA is TGTGCCAGCGTCTCGAGGGAGGCCTACGAGCAGTACTTC. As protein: CASVSREAYEQYF.

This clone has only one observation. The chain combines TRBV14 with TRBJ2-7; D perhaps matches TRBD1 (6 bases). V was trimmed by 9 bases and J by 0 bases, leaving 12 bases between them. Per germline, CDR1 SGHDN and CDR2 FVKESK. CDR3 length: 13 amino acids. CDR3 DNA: TGTGCCAGGGGGACATGGAGCTCCTACGAGCAGTACTTC. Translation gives CARGTWSSYEQYF.

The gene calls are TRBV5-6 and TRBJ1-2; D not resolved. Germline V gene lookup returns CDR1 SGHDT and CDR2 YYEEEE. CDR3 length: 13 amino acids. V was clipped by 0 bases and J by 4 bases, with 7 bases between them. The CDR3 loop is CASSLDRSYGYTF. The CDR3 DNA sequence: TGTGCCAGCAGCTTGGACCGGTCCTATGGCTACACCTTC. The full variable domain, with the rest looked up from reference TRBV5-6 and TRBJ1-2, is DAGVTQSPTHLIKTRGQQVTLRCSPKSGHDTVSWYQQALGQGPQFIFQYYEEEERQRGNFPDRFSGHQFPNYSSELNVNALLLGDSALYLCASSLDRSYGYTFGSGTRLTVV.

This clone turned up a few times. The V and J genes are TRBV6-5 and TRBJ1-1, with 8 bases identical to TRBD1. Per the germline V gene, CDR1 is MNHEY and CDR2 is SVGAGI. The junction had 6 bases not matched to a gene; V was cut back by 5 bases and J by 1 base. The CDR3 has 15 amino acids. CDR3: CASSHRTGWNTEAFF. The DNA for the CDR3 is TGTGCCAGCAGTCACAGGACAGGGTGGAACACTGAAGCTTTCTTT.

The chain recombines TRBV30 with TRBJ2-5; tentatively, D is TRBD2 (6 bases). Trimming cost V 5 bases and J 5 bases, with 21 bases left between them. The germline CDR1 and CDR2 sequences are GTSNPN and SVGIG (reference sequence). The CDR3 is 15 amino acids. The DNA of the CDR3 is TGTGCCTGGGGACCGGGGGAGGCCCCGGGGGAGACCCAGTACTTC. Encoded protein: CAWGPGEAPGETQYF.

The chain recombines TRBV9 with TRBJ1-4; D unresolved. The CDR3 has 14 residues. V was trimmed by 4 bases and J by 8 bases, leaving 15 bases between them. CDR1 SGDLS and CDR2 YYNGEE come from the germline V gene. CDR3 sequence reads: CASSHERIGEKLFF. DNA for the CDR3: TGTGCCAGCAGCCACGAGAGGATCGGGGAAAAACTGTTTTTT.

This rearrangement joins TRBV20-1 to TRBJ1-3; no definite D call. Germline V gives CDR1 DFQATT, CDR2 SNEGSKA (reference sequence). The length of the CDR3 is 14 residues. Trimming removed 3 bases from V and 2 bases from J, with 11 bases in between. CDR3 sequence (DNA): TGCAGTGCTAGTGGCGGTGTTACTGGAAACACCATATATTTT. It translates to CSASGGVTGNTIYF.

In DNA form, the CDR3 reads TGTGCCAGTACCGAGGGCCGCGAGACTGAAGCTTTCTTT. Amino acids: CASTEGRETEAFF. The chain links TRBV19 to TRBJ1-1; D remains unclear. Per the germline V gene, CDR1 is LNHDA and CDR2 is SQIVND (reference sequence). The germline V and J ends were trimmed by 7 bases and 5 bases, with 14 bases remaining between them. This CDR3 has 13 residues.

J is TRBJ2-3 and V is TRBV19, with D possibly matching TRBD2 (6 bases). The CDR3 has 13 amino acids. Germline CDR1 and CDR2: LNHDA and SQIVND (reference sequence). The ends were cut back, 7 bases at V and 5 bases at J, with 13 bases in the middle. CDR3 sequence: CASTNTGVDTQYF. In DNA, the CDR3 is TGTGCCAGTACTAATACGGGGGTAGATACGCAGTATTTT.

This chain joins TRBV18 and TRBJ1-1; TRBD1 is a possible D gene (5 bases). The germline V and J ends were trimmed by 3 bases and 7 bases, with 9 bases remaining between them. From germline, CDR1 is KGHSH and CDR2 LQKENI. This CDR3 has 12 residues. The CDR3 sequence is CASSPSGGEAFF. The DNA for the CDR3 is TGTGCCAGCTCACCTTCCGGGGGTGAAGCTTTCTTT.

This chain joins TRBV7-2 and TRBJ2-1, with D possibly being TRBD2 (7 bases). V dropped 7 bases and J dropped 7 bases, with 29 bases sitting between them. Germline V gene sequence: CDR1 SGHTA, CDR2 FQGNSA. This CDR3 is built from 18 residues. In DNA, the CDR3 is TGTGCCAGCACCCCCGGCCCCCTAGTGGGGGGGCTTCGGAATGAGCAGTTCTTC. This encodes CASTPGPLVGGLRNEQFF.

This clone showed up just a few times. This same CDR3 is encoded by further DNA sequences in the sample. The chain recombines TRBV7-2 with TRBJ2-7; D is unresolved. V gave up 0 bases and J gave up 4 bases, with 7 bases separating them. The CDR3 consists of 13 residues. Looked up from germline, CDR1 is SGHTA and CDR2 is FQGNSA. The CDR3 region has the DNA TGTGCCAGCAGCTTAGCGTCTAGTTACGAGCAGTACTTC. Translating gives CASSLASSYEQYF.

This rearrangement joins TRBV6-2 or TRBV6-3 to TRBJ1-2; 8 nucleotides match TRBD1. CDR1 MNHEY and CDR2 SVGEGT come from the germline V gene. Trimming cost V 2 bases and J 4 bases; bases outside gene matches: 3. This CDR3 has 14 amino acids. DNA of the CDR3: TGTGCCAGCAGTTACCCAGGGGGCGGCTATGGCTACACCTTC. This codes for CASSYPGGGYGYTF.

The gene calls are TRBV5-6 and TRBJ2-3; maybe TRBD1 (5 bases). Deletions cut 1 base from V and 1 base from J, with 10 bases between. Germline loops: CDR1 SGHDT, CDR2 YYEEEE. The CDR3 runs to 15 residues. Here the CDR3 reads CASSLKQVGTDTQYF. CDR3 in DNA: TGTGCCAGCAGCTTGAAACAGGTGGGCACAGATACGCAGTATTTT.

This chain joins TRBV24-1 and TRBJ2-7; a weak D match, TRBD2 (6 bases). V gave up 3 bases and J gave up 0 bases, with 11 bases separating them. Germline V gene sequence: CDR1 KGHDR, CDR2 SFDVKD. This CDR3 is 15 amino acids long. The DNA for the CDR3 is TGTGCCACCAGTGATACCGGGACTGGCTCCTACGAGCAGTACTTC. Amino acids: CATSDTGTGSYEQYF.

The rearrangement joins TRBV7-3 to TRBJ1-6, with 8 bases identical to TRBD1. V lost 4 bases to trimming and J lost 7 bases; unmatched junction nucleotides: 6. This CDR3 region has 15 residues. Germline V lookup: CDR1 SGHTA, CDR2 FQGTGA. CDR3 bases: TGTGCCAGCAGCTCCACCGGACAGGGCAATTCACCCCTCCACTTT. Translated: CASSSTGQGNSPLHF. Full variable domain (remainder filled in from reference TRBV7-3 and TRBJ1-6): GAGVSQTPSNKVTEKGKYVELRCDPISGHTALYWYRQSLGQGPEFLIYFQGTGAADDSGLPNDRFFAVRPEGSVSTLKIQRTERGDSAVYLCASSSTGQGNSPLHFGNGTRLTVT.

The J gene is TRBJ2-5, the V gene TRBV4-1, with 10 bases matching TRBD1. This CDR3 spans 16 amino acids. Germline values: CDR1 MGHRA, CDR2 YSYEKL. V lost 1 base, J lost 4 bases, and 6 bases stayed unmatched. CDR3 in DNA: TGCGCCAGCAGCCAAGGGAGGACAGGGGGTGTAGAGACCCAGTACTTC. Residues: CASSQGRTGGVETQYF.